A selection of T cell receptor beta chains follows, all from one sample in a study of response to subunit inactivated influenza vaccine. Using its own MiXCR run on the RT-PCR reads, TCRdb lists one record per CDR3 protein. This table holds 450,000 to 500,000 distinct CDR3 sequences, approximately 11% found once. The sequencing here drew on PBMCs from blood, taken 40 to 50 days after vaccination. The origin of the receptors is a man aged 50 to 60 who received an inactivated influenza vaccine. The CDR3 runs from the conserved cysteine through the conserved F or W. The D gene is left open where the match is weak. Size is stated for part of the rows, as once, few or many counts, or as a class when the clone is expanded.

TRBJ1-1	TRBV7-9	.	many	15	CASSLGGHNRVLAFF	TGTGCCAGCAGCCTGGGTGGCCACAACCGGGTGCTGGCTTTCTTT
TRBJ2-3	TRBV15	TRBD2	many	15	CATSAPGLARDTQYF	TGTGCCACCAGCGCACCGGGACTAGCAAGAGATACGCAGTATTTT
TRBJ2-5	TRBV7-9	TRBD1	.	15	CASSRGTGVQETQYF	TGTGCCAGCAGCCGCGGGACAGGGGTTCAGGAGACCCAGTACTTC
TRBJ2-7	TRBV5-1	TRBD1	.	17	CASSLGRTGGVLDEQYF	TGCGCCAGCAGCTTGGGACGGACAGGGGGTGTTTTAGACGAGCAGTACTTC
TRBJ1-4	TRBV28	.	few	14	CASGEVGANEKLFF	TGTGCCAGCGGCGAGGTTGGAGCTAATGAAAAACTGTTTTTT
TRBJ2-5	TRBV7-2	.	many	14	CASSSQAGQETQYF	TGTGCCAGCAGCTCTCAAGCGGGTCAAGAGACCCAGTACTTC
TRBJ2-6	TRBV18	TRBD1	few	17	CASSTRDREAGANVLTF	TGTGCCAGCTCAACCCGGGACAGGGAAGCTGGGGCCAACGTCCTGACTTTC
TRBJ2-6	TRBV5-1	.	.	16	CASSLVQASGANVLTF	TGCGCCAGCAGCTTGGTACAGGCTTCTGGGGCCAACGTCCTGACTTTC
TRBJ1-6	TRBV6-1	.	.	13	CAGTGTPNSPLHF	TGTGCCGGAACCGGGACACCTAATTCACCCCTCCACTTT
TRBJ1-4	TRBV15	.	few	16	CATSMGLTATNEKLFF	TGTGCCACCAGCATGGGTTTGACGGCAACTAATGAAAAACTGTTTTTT
TRBJ2-1	TRBV20-1	TRBD1	many	15	CSARTRQGYYNEQFF	TGCAGTGCTAGGACGCGACAGGGGTACTACAATGAGCAGTTCTTC
TRBJ2-5	TRBV30	.	.	14	CAWSVPGGKGTQYF	TGTGCCTGGAGTGTACCCGGCGGGAAAGGGACCCAGTACTTC
TRBJ2-7	TRBV6-2/TRBV6-3	.	many	14	CASSYTGVTGEQYF	TGTGCCAGCAGTTACACGGGGGTAACCGGTGAGCAGTACTTC
TRBJ2-3	TRBV20-1	TRBD2	many	17	CSARSQLAGGLRGTQYF	TGCAGTGCTAGATCACAACTAGCGGGAGGCCTCCGGGGCACGCAGTATTTT
TRBJ2-1	TRBV7-2	TRBD2	many	17	CASSRDLVAGAANEQFF	TGTGCCAGCAGCCGCGACCTAGTAGCGGGAGCGGCGAATGAGCAGTTCTTC
TRBJ2-1	TRBV15	.	.	13	CATSTRRADEQFF	TGTGCCACCAGCACCCGCAGGGCTGATGAGCAGTTCTTC
TRBJ1-4	TRBV4-3	.	many	15	CASSLSPAANEKLFF	TGCGCCAGCAGCCTCAGCCCAGCGGCTAATGAAAAACTGTTTTTT
TRBJ2-7	TRBV28	TRBD1	few	15	CASNRPGQGYYEQYF	TGTGCCAGCAACCGACCGGGACAGGGGTACTACGAGCAGTACTTC
TRBJ2-5	TRBV12-3/TRBV12-4	TRBD2	few	14	CASSFMGEGETQYF	TGTGCCAGCAGTTTTATGGGGGAGGGAGAGACCCAGTACTTC
TRBJ2-7	TRBV5-5	TRBD2	many	13	CASSLLAGYEQYF	TGTGCCAGCAGCTTGCTAGCGGGCTACGAGCAGTACTTC
TRBJ2-5	TRBV5-1	TRBD2	many	14	CASSLGLAGETQYF	TGTGCCAGCAGCTTGGGACTAGCGGGAGAGACCCAGTACTTC
TRBJ2-7	TRBV20-1	.	.	14	CSAYEGGDSYEQYF	TGCAGTGCTTACGAGGGGGGGGATTCCTACGAGCAGTACTTC
TRBJ2-7	TRBV20-1	.	many	14	CSASGKGFSSEQYF	TGCAGTGCTAGTGGGAAGGGGTTTTCGAGCGAGCAGTACTTC
TRBJ1-2	TRBV6-5	TRBD1	few	15	CASSYSTGGAYGYTF	TGTGCCAGCAGTTACTCGACAGGGGGTGCATATGGCTACACCTTC
TRBJ2-2	TRBV5-1	TRBD1	many	15	CASSFGQGHTGELFF	TGCGCCAGCAGCTTTGGACAGGGTCACACCGGGGAGCTGTTTTTT
TRBJ2-5	TRBV7-2	TRBD1	few	14	CASSPRDRDRTQYF	TGTGCCAGCAGCCCCAGGGACAGGGACCGGACCCAGTACTTC
TRBJ2-3	TRBV12-3/TRBV12-4	TRBD1	few	16	CASRGQGALNTDTQYF	TGTGCCAGCAGAGGACAGGGGGCCCTAAACACAGATACGCAGTATTTT
TRBJ1-5	TRBV5-1	.	few	17	CASSEGTLRDSNQPQHF	TGCGCCAGCAGCGAGGGCACCCTCCGGGACAGCAATCAGCCCCAGCATTTT
TRBJ2-3	TRBV20-1	.	many	14	CSAQRGAGTDTQYF	TGCAGTGCCCAACGGGGGGCGGGCACAGATACGCAGTATTTT
TRBJ2-7	TRBV4-3	.	.	20	CASSQVFRDRAERGSYEQYF	TGCGCCAGCAGCCAAGTTTTCAGGGACAGGGCCGAGCGGGGGTCCTACGAGCAGTACTTC
TRBJ2-1	TRBV7-9	TRBD2	few	15	CASTVAGGLVNEQFF	TGTGCCAGCACCGTAGCGGGGGGGCTGGTTAATGAGCAGTTCTTC
TRBJ2-3	TRBV20-1	.	.	15	CSGLLRWADTDTQYF	TGCAGTGGTCTCCTCCGGTGGGCAGACACAGATACGCAGTATTTT
TRBJ2-2	TRBV12-3/TRBV12-4	.	few	14	CASSPQEFTGELFF	TGTGCCAGCAGCCCTCAGGAGTTTACCGGGGAGCTGTTTTTT
TRBJ2-2	TRBV6-2/TRBV6-3	TRBD1	.	16	CASSYRRTGNTGELFF	TGTGCCAGCAGTTATAGGCGGACAGGGAACACCGGGGAGCTGTTTTTT
TRBJ2-3	TRBV12-3/TRBV12-4	.	few	14	CASSPTIRTDTQYF	TGTGCCAGCAGCCCGACTATCCGGACAGATACGCAGTATTTT